This T cell receptor (beta chain) was captured by sequencing in a study of shared clonotypes between healthy human individuals. About the research overall: Each donor's CD8 memory used one plate, CD8 naive two, each CD4 subset three.

General study findings and limits: Limitation of the genetic and exposure-history diversity represented came from the few donors.

Sequencing was performed with immunoSEQ multiplex PCR; in TCRdb, only in-frame clones are kept and a portion is missing. The repertoire holds some 2,500,000 clones, 93% seen once, with about 0.38% in the top ten. In regard to this clone: Its matching antigen is unknown.

V was shortened by 3 bases and J by 3 bases, with 14 bases between the two germline ends. Germline CDR1 ENHRY, CDR2 SYGVKD. This CDR3 contains 15 residues. This receptor was obtained from a man aged 18 to 30 in good health. Some clones in this sample may be carry-over from other donors' samples. This chain links TRBV10-3 with TRBJ1-1; no firm D call. Sequencing was performed on naive CD4+ T cells from PBMCs. Subset meaning: CD45RA+ positively selected. The CDR3 DNA follows: TGTGCCATCAGTGAACGTCAGGATTTAGACACTGAAGCTTTCTTT. This gives the protein CAISERQDLDTEAFF.